These 26 T cell receptor beta chains came from one sample sequenced in a study of blood T cell repertoires in COVID-19. TCRdb's table, derived via immunoSEQ multiplex PCR, lists solely in-frame clones and lacks some. The data contain about 220,000 clones, about 86% of them singletons. Sequencing input: peripheral blood. The receptor source for this set is a woman aged 55-70 years with acute or convalescent COVID-19.

This chain links TRBV5-4 with TRBJ1-1; 9 bases agree with TRBD1. The germline CDR1 and CDR2 sequences are SGHNT and YYREEE (reference sequence). The trim removed 4 bases at V and 5 bases at J, leaving 9 bases unmatched. This CDR3 contains 15 residues. CDR3 sequence (DNA): TGTGCCAGCAGCCTTCCACAGGGGGCGAGGACTGAAGCTTTCTTT. Its protein is CASSLPQGARTEAFF.

The gene calls are TRBV28 and TRBJ2-5, with D maybe TRBD1 (6 bases). Germline loops: CDR1 MDHEN, CDR2 SYDVKM. V gave up 3 bases and J gave up 0 bases, with 8 bases separating them. The CDR3 covers 14 residues. CDR3 nucleotide sequence: TGTGCCAGCAGTTTGTACAGGGACCAAGAGACCCAGTACTTC. Residues: CASSLYRDQETQYF.

This chain joins TRBV6-5 and TRBJ1-1, with D maybe TRBD1 (5 bases). Deletions cut 7 bases from V and 3 bases from J, with 9 bases between. CDR1 MNHEY and CDR2 SVGAGI come from the germline V gene. This CDR3 spans 12 amino acids. This CDR3 reads CASNGQHTEAFF. CDR3 DNA sequence: TGTGCCAGCAACGGACAACACACTGAAGCTTTCTTT.

The CDR3 protein is CASSATPGTRRGYTF. CDR3 in DNA: TGTGCCAGCAGTGCAACGCCCGGGACACGAAGGGGCTACACCTTC. This chain links TRBV28 with TRBJ1-2; D might be TRBD1 (6 bases). Germline V gives CDR1 MDHEN, CDR2 SYDVKM. The CDR3 runs to 15 residues. With 5 bases removed from V and 8 bases from J, the gap between germline ends came to 21 bases.

This chain connects TRBV7-2 to TRBJ2-2, with 7 bases aligning to TRBD2. V lost 1 base, J lost 4 bases, and 3 bases stayed unmatched. This CDR3 is built from 15 residues. Germline loops: CDR1 SGHTA, CDR2 FQGNSA. The CDR3 sequence is CASSLEAGVTGELFF. Written as DNA, the CDR3 is TGTGCCAGCAGCTTAGAGGCGGGGGTCACCGGGGAGCTGTTTTTT.

V is TRBV6-5 and J is TRBJ2-1, with 7 positions matching TRBD1. This CDR3 has 13 residues. Per the germline V gene, CDR1 is MNHEY and CDR2 is SVGAGI. J gave up 9 bases and V 3 bases, and 5 bases lay outside the gene matches. The chain's CDR3 is CASSYTGVSEQFF. CDR3 DNA sequence: TGTGCCAGCAGTTATACAGGGGTCAGTGAGCAGTTCTTC.

The V and J genes are TRBV6-5 and TRBJ1-2, with 7 bases fitting TRBD1. After removal of 6 bases from V and 3 bases from J, the junction contained 7 bases not matched to a gene. The CDR3 has 14 residues. Germline loops: CDR1 MNHEY, CDR2 SVGAGI. The CDR3 region is CASSLTGEDYGYTF. The CDR3 coding sequence is TGTGCCAGCAGCCTAACAGGGGAGGACTATGGCTACACCTTC.

V is TRBV30 and J is TRBJ2-5, with 9 bases identical to TRBD1. The CDR3 has 15 amino acids. The junction had 9 bases not matched to a gene; V was cut back by 1 base and J by 6 bases. The germline gives CDR1 GTSNPN, CDR2 SVGIG (reference sequence). For the CDR3, the DNA is TGTGCCTGGAGTGGCCTTGACAGGGGGTATAAGACCCAGTACTTC. Its protein is CAWSGLDRGYKTQYF.

This clone occurred once. CDR3 loop: CASSEQGGTEAFF. The CDR3 region has the DNA TGTGCCAGCAGCGAACAGGGTGGGACTGAAGCTTTCTTT. V and J are TRBV9 and TRBJ1-1; D might be TRBD1 (6 bases). V was shortened by 3 bases and J by 5 bases, with 11 bases between the two germline ends. The CDR3 runs to 13 residues. The germline V gene encodes CDR1 SGDLS and CDR2 YYNGEE.

The chain has TRBV2 and TRBJ2-7; 8 bases map to TRBD1. Trimming at V came to 8 bases and at J to 2 bases, leaving 5 bases not matched to a gene. The germline V gene encodes CDR1 SNHLY and CDR2 FYNNEI. The CDR3 sequence is 13 residues long. The CDR3 region has the DNA TGTGCCAGCGGCGGGACAGGTACCTACGAGCAGTACTTC. It is translated as CASGGTGTYEQYF.

This clone was counted once. The rearrangement uses TRBV27 and TRBJ1-2; D is perhaps TRBD1 (6 bases). Germline CDR1 MNHEY, CDR2 SMNVEV (reference sequence). Trimming took off 6 bases at V and 11 bases at J, with 19 bases between the two ends. The CDR3 is 13 residues long. The CDR3 bases are TGTGCCAGCAGCCTGGGACAAGGAGGTAGATACACCTTC. This encodes CASSLGQGGRYTF.

This clone appeared a single time. The CDR3 coding sequence is TGTGCCAGCAGCCTCCCAGACAGGCATTATGGCTACACCTTC. Translating gives CASSLPDRHYGYTF. The chain links TRBV5-6 to TRBJ1-2, with D tentatively TRBD1 (6 bases). This CDR3 has 14 amino acids. CDR1 is SGHDT, CDR2 YYEEEE, per germline. Trimming left V 4 bases short and J 5 bases short, with 15 bases between.

The V call is TRBV7-9, the J call TRBJ2-3; D perhaps matches TRBD2 (5 bases). The CDR3 extends over 15 amino acids. Trimming removed 1 base at V and 2 bases at J, with 10 bases between. Germline CDR1 reads SEHNR; CDR2 reads FQNEAQ (reference sequence). CDR3 sequence (DNA): TGTGCCAGCAGCTTAGAGTCCGACTACACAGATACGCAGTATTTT. Its protein product is CASSLESDYTDTQYF. The full variable domain, completed using reference TRBV7-9 and TRBJ2-3, is DTGVSQNPRHKITKRGQNVTFRCDPISEHNRLYWYRQTLGQGPEFLTYFQNEAQLEKSRLLSDRFSAERPKGSFSTLEIQRTEQGDSAMYLCASSLESDYTDTQYFGPGTRLTVL.

This clone came up once. The gene calls are TRBV23-1 and TRBJ2-7; 9 nucleotides agree with TRBD1. TRBV23-1 is an ORF, and what it does is uncertain. This CDR3 spans 15 amino acids. The V gene end was trimmed by 7 bases and the J gene end by 12 bases; junction bases not matched to a gene: 19. The CDR3 DNA follows: TGCGCCAGCACTTACATTCCGGGACAGGGATCGAGATGGTACTTC. Its protein product is CASTYIPGQGSRWYF.

V usage is TRBV7-9 and J usage is TRBJ2-2, with 11 bases fitting TRBD2. Unmatched junction bases numbered 6, after V lost 4 bases and J lost 5 bases. The CDR3 totals 16 residues. Per the germline V gene, CDR1 is SEHNR and CDR2 is FQNEAQ (reference sequence). This CDR3 reads CASSSSTSGATGELFF. In DNA, the CDR3 is TGTGCCAGCAGCTCCTCGACTAGCGGGGCAACCGGGGAGCTGTTTTTT. Full variable domain (missing parts from reference TRBV7-9 and TRBJ2-2): DTGVSQNPRHKITKRGQNVTFRCDPISEHNRLYWYRQTLGQGPEFLTYFQNEAQLEKSRLLSDRFSAERPKGSFSTLEIQRTEQGDSAMYLCASSSSTSGATGELFFGEGSRLTVL.

This chain links TRBV4-2 with TRBJ1-4, with D hard to call. Germline CDR1 LGHNA, CDR2 YNFKEQ. Trimming pared 4 bases from V and 0 bases from J, leaving 3 bases between. This CDR3 is built from 13 residues. CDR3 nucleotide sequence: TGTGCCAGCAGCCCTACAACTAATGAAAAACTGTTTTTT. This encodes CASSPTTNEKLFF.

The chain employs TRBV7-9 and TRBJ1-4, with a weak D call TRBD1 (6 bases). The germline V and J ends were trimmed by 8 bases and 8 bases, with 21 bases remaining between them. Per germline, CDR1 SEHNR and CDR2 FQNEAQ (reference sequence). CDR3 length: 15 residues. CDR3 sequence (DNA): TGTGCCAGCGCCTTCCCATTAACAGGGAAAGAAAAACTGTTTTTT. Residues: CASAFPLTGKEKLFF.

CDR3 amino acids: CASSLNRGLRTDTQYF. The CDR3 DNA reads TGTGCCAGCAGCTTAAATAGGGGGCTCCGCACAGATACGCAGTATTTT. The chain uses TRBV11-2 and TRBJ2-3; 7 positions match TRBD1. V was clipped by 2 bases and J by 1 base; unmatched bases: 6. CDR1 SGHAT and CDR2 FQNNGV come from the germline V gene. The CDR3 is 16 amino acids. Full variable domain (outside the CDR3, taken from reference TRBV11-2 and TRBJ2-3): EAGVAQSPRYKIIEKRQSVAFWCNPISGHATLYWYQQILGQGPKLLIQFQNNGVVDDSQLPKDRFSAERLKGVDSTLKIQPAKLEDSAVYLCASSLNRGLRTDTQYFGPGTRLTVL.

The chain links TRBV6-5 to TRBJ2-7; TRBD1 agrees at 7 bases. J gave up 4 bases and V 7 bases, and 7 bases lay outside the gene matches. Germline V gives CDR1 MNHEY, CDR2 SVGAGI. CDR3 length equals 13 residues. The CDR3 sequence is CASNRGQAYEQYF. The CDR3, as DNA: TGTGCCAGCAACCGAGGACAGGCTTACGAGCAGTACTTC.

The V call is TRBV7-9, the J call TRBJ1-2, with D hard to call. CDR3 length: 12 residues. Germline V gene data show CDR1 as SEHNR and CDR2 as FQNEAQ (reference sequence). V dropped 5 bases and J dropped 2 bases, with 6 bases sitting between them. CDR3 sequence: CASSLENYGYTF. CDR3 sequence (DNA): TGTGCCAGCAGCCTGGAGAACTATGGCTACACCTTC. Looking up the rest from reference TRBV7-9 and TRBJ1-2 gives the full variable domain: DTGVSQNPRHKITKRGQNVTFRCDPISEHNRLYWYRQTLGQGPEFLTYFQNEAQLEKSRLLSDRFSAERPKGSFSTLEIQRTEQGDSAMYLCASSLENYGYTFGSGTRLTVV.

This clone was observed a single time. The chain joins TRBV4-3 to TRBJ1-6, with 11 nucleotides matching TRBD1. The CDR3 covers 15 residues. Germline-derived CDR1 and CDR2 are LGHNA and YSLEER. With V trimmed by 2 bases and J by 9 bases, 3 bases remained unmatched. The CDR3 protein is CASSQRTGGSSPLHF. The CDR3 DNA follows: TGCGCCAGCAGCCAAAGGACAGGGGGCAGTTCACCCCTCCACTTT.

The rearrangement uses TRBV7-2 and TRBJ2-7; 9 bases line up with TRBD1. Germline-derived CDR1 and CDR2 are SGHTA and FQGNSA. There are 13 residues in the CDR3. V was clipped by 4 bases and J by 4 bases; unmatched bases: 2. CDR3 amino acids: CASSSGTGYEQYF. The CDR3 DNA reads TGTGCCAGCAGCTCCGGGACAGGGTACGAGCAGTACTTC.

This chain uses TRBV11-2 with TRBJ2-7, with 7 positions matching TRBD2. The germline V gene encodes CDR1 SGHAT and CDR2 FQNNGV. V shed 3 bases and J 1 base; nucleotides not matched to a gene: 0. The CDR3 runs to 13 residues. CDR3 DNA: TGTGCCAGCAGCTTCGGGGGGTCCTACGAGCAGTACTTC. This translates into CASSFGGSYEQYF.

This clone has a handful of counts. The chain joins TRBV27 to TRBJ1-2, with 12 bases fitting TRBD1. Trimming took 3 bases from V and 3 from J; bases not matched to a gene: 8. Germline V gives CDR1 MNHEY, CDR2 SMNVEV (reference sequence). This CDR3 spans 17 amino acids. The CDR3, as DNA: TGTGCCAGCAGTTTGCAGGGACAGGGGGCGACCTACTATGGCTACACCTTC. It specifies CASSLQGQGATYYGYTF.

This chain uses TRBV10-3 with TRBJ1-2; D unclear. The V gene's germline CDR1 is ENHRY and CDR2 SYGVKD. V was clipped by 3 bases and J by 0 bases, with 11 bases between them. The CDR3 runs 15 residues. CDR3 loop: CAISDARQTNYGYTF. CDR3 DNA sequence: TGTGCCATCAGTGACGCCCGCCAGACTAACTATGGCTACACCTTC.

The gene calls are TRBV19 and TRBJ1-1; 9 nucleotides agree with TRBD1. This CDR3 has 13 amino acids. CDR1 is LNHDA, CDR2 SQIVND, per germline (reference sequence). J gave up 9 bases and V 4 bases, and 6 bases lay outside the gene matches. CDR3 sequence (DNA): TGTGCCAGTAGTACCAACAGGGGGCGACAAGCTTTCTTT. It translates to CASSTNRGRQAFF.